Below are 22 T cell receptor beta chains sequenced from a single sample in a study of beta chain features in type 1 diabetes. Regarding the study as a whole: Shorter TCRB CDR3s, moderately but significantly so, marked every one of the four CD4+ subsets in Type 1 diabetes patients.

For these TCRs, the target antigens are not known. TCRB transcripts that were expressed got sequenced, as all of the isolated RNA had been reverse transcribed. Method: immunoSEQ multiplex PCR; TCRdb's copy keeps in-frame clones and lacks some. Among approximately 15,000 clones listed, approximately 76% were seen once. The sample comprised stem cell memory CD4+ T cells from blood. The receptors were gathered from a woman younger than 35 with type 1 diabetes.

The chain couples TRBV27 to TRBJ2-7; 10 bases line up with TRBD2. Per germline, CDR1 MNHEY and CDR2 SMNVEV (reference sequence). The CDR3 is 14 amino acids. With V trimmed by 4 bases and J by 5 bases, 5 bases remained unmatched. CDR3 amino acids: CASSSGLATNEQYF. The CDR3 DNA is TGTGCCAGCAGTTCGGGACTAGCGACGAACGAGCAGTACTTC.

The chain links TRBV10-3 to TRBJ2-2; 7 nucleotides agree with TRBD2. Germline assignment: CDR1 ENHRY and CDR2 SYGVKD. V was clipped by 2 bases and J by 0 bases; unmatched bases: 6. The CDR3 has 17 amino acids. Here the CDR3 DNA reads TGTGCCATCAGTGAGCGGGGAGGGTTGGCGAACACCGGGGAGCTGTTTTTT. It is translated as CAISERGGLANTGELFF.

The chain recombines TRBV9 with TRBJ1-3; maybe TRBD1 (6 bases). The germline gives CDR1 SGDLS, CDR2 YYNGEE. The CDR3 is 18 residues long. V shed 3 bases and J shed 2 bases, with 21 bases lying between them. This CDR3 is CASSADSSPWKTGNTIYF. The CDR3 DNA reads as TGTGCCAGCAGCGCGGACAGTTCACCATGGAAGACTGGAAACACCATATATTTT. Full variable domain (rest looked up from reference TRBV9 and TRBJ1-3): DSGVTQTPKHLITATGQRVTLRCSPRSGDLSVYWYQQSLDQGLQFLIQYYNGEERAKGNILERFSAQQFPDLHSELNLSSLELGDSALYFCASSADSSPWKTGNTIYFGEGSWLTVV.

V gene TRBV18 combines with J gene TRBJ2-3; 11 nucleotides match TRBD2. The junction had 4 bases not matched to a gene; V was cut back by 3 bases and J by 5 bases. The length of the CDR3 is 15 residues. Per germline, CDR1 KGHSH and CDR2 LQKENI. As DNA, the CDR3 is TGTGCCAGCTCACCGACTAGCGGGACAGTAGATACGCAGTATTTT. Translated: CASSPTSGTVDTQYF. The complete variable domain, with remaining parts taken from reference TRBV18 and TRBJ2-3, reads NAGVMQNPRHLVRRRGQEARLRCSPMKGHSHVYWYRQLPEEGLKFMVYLQKENIIDESGMPKERFSAEFPKEGPSILRIQQVVRGDSAAYFCASSPTSGTVDTQYFGPGTRLTVL.

The V gene is TRBV19, the J gene TRBJ2-2; 9 nucleotides line up with TRBD2. V was clipped by 7 bases and J by 0 bases; unmatched bases: 3. This CDR3 has 15 amino acids. Germline V lookup: CDR1 LNHDA, CDR2 SQIVND (reference sequence). The CDR3 loop is CASKPSGANTGELFF. As DNA, the CDR3 is TGTGCCAGTAAACCTAGCGGGGCGAACACCGGGGAGCTGTTTTTT.

The chain joins TRBV5-6 to TRBJ2-7; D might be TRBD1 (5 bases). Trimming took off 2 bases at V and 1 base at J, with 16 bases between the two ends. The CDR3 is 16 amino acids. Germline loops: CDR1 SGHDT, CDR2 YYEEEE. The CDR3 DNA sequence: TGTGCCAGCAGCTTTACGGCAGGGCACTGGTCCTACGAGCAGTACGTC. Its translation is CASSFTAGHWSYEQYV.

The chain combines TRBV7-9 with TRBJ2-3, with D maybe TRBD2 (6 bases). Germline V gene sequence: CDR1 SEHNR, CDR2 FQNEAQ (reference sequence). V lost 5 bases and J 3 bases, leaving 9 bases between the germline ends. The CDR3 is 13 amino acids. The CDR3 spells CASSLGRTDTQYF. CDR3 in DNA: TGTGCCAGCAGCCTCGGGAGAACAGATACGCAGTATTTT.

The rearrangement joins TRBV4-3 to TRBJ1-2, with D perhaps TRBD1 (6 bases). This CDR3 is 16 amino acids long. Germline loops: CDR1 LGHNA, CDR2 YSLEER. The ends were cut back, 0 bases at V and 4 bases at J, with 15 bases in the middle. The CDR3 loop reads CASSQDPEDRLYGYTF. CDR3 DNA sequence: TGCGCCAGCAGCCAAGATCCCGAGGACAGACTCTATGGCTACACCTTC.

This clone has only a few counts. V gene TRBV18 combines with J gene TRBJ1-4; the match to TRBD1 covers 9 bases. CDR1 and CDR2 (germline): KGHSH, LQKENI. The CDR3 loop spans 12 amino acids. The V segment lost 2 bases and the J segment 12 bases; nucleotides outside the gene matches: 1. This CDR3 is CASSPGTGQLFF. DNA of the CDR3: TGTGCCAGCTCACCAGGGACAGGGCAACTGTTTTTT. The whole variable domain, remainder taken from reference TRBV18 and TRBJ1-4, is NAGVMQNPRHLVRRRGQEARLRCSPMKGHSHVYWYRQLPEEGLKFMVYLQKENIIDESGMPKERFSAEFPKEGPSILRIQQVVRGDSAAYFCASSPGTGQLFFGSGTQLSVL.

The rearrangement links TRBV28 to TRBJ2-7; the match to TRBD1 covers 7 bases. This CDR3 comprises 12 residues. Germline V lookup: CDR1 MDHEN, CDR2 SYDVKM. Unmatched junction bases numbered 8, after V lost 5 bases and J lost 10 bases. The CDR3 DNA sequence: TGTGCCAGCAGTCCACAGGGGCCCCAACAGTACTTC. It is translated as CASSPQGPQQYF.

In its sample, this clone was seen a few times. The chain recombines TRBV11-2 with TRBJ2-5; the match to TRBD2 covers 9 bases. After removal of 4 bases from V and 6 bases from J, the junction contained 9 bases not matched to a gene. This CDR3 region has 15 residues. Germline V gene lookup returns CDR1 SGHAT and CDR2 FQNNGV. The CDR3 reads CASSSVSGRRKTQYF. In DNA, the CDR3 is TGTGCCAGCAGCTCCGTTAGCGGGAGAAGAAAGACCCAGTACTTC.

The chain recombines TRBV9 with TRBJ2-3, with TRBD2 matching over 10 bases. V gave up 0 bases and J gave up 7 bases; unmatched junction bases: 8. Germline CDR1 is SGDLS and CDR2 is YYNGEE. The CDR3 spans 16 residues. CDR3: CASSVGEREGRNTQYF. Written as DNA, the CDR3 is TGTGCCAGCAGCGTAGGCGAGCGGGAGGGCCGGAATACGCAGTATTTT.

The chain combines TRBV5-1 with TRBJ2-4; possibly TRBD1 for D (6 bases). Trimming removed 4 bases at V and 7 bases at J, with 15 bases between. CDR1 SGHRS and CDR2 YFSETQ come from the germline V gene. This CDR3 region has 14 residues. As DNA, the CDR3 is TGCGCCAGCAGCACAGGGACGGATCGCAACATTCAGTACTTC. Its translation: CASSTGTDRNIQYF.

The rearrangement joins TRBV5-4 to TRBJ1-2; D possibly corresponds to TRBD1 (5 bases). The V end was cut by 1 base, the J end by 2 bases, with 6 bases between. Per germline, CDR1 SGHNT and CDR2 YYREEE (reference sequence). The CDR3 is 13 residues long. The CDR3, as DNA: TGTGCCAGCAGCTTGCCAGGGAACTATGGCTACACCTTC. Amino acids: CASSLPGNYGYTF.

This clone was recorded once. The chain carries TRBV30 and TRBJ2-2, with 8 bases fitting TRBD1. The CDR3 sequence is 13 residues long. Looked up from germline, CDR1 is GTSNPN and CDR2 is SVGIG (reference sequence). V lost 4 bases to trimming and J lost 5 bases; unmatched junction nucleotides: 3. The CDR3 spells CAWTGGGTGELFF. CDR3 sequence (DNA): TGTGCCTGGACAGGGGGCGGTACCGGGGAGCTGTTTTTT.

This chain uses TRBV14 with TRBJ2-5; the match to TRBD1 covers 7 bases. CDR3 length: 18 amino acids. The V and J ends lost 2 bases and 5 bases, in that order; junction bases with no gene match: 17. CDR1 and CDR2 from the germline V gene are SGHDN and FVKESK. In DNA, the CDR3 is TGTGCCAGCAGCCAACCTGCCCGGGACAGTTGGGGTCGGGAGACCCAGTACTTC. Amino acids: CASSQPARDSWGRETQYF.

The chain carries TRBV15 and TRBJ1-2, with D perhaps TRBD1 (5 bases). The CDR3 extends over 17 amino acids. V was pared by 1 base and J by 6 bases, with 21 bases between. Germline V gives CDR1 LNHNV, CDR2 YYDKDF (reference sequence). The CDR3 nucleotides are TGTGCCACCAGCAGAGTCTTTCTTGGGGCGTCTCGGGATGGCTACACCTTC. This translates into CATSRVFLGASRDGYTF.

The chain has TRBV7-2 and TRBJ2-5; 9 bases align to TRBD2. V was clipped by 1 base and J by 5 bases; unmatched bases: 14. This CDR3 is 18 amino acids long. Per the germline V gene, CDR1 is SGHTA and CDR2 is FQGNSA. CDR3 nucleotides: TGTGCCAGCAGCTTAGTTCTGGCGGGAGGGCCTGTTTCTGAGACCCAGTACTTC. Translated: CASSLVLAGGPVSETQYF.

The CDR3 region has the DNA TGTGCCAGTAGAGGTCAGGCCGAGACCCAGTACTTC. Translation gives CASRGQAETQYF. The gene calls are TRBV19 and TRBJ2-5; no firm D call. The V end was cut by 6 bases, the J end by 5 bases, with 10 bases between. The CDR3 is 12 amino acids. Germline V gene data show CDR1 as LNHDA and CDR2 as SQIVND (reference sequence).

J is TRBJ1-2 and V is TRBV19; D unclear. V lost 8 bases to trimming and J lost 7 bases, with 8 bases between them. The CDR3 extends over 10 amino acids. The germline V gene encodes CDR1 LNHDA and CDR2 SQIVND (reference sequence). This chain's CDR3 is CASGSGGYTF. In DNA form, the CDR3 reads TGTGCCAGTGGTTCGGGTGGCTACACCTTC.

This chain connects TRBV27 to TRBJ1-1; the D gene is possibly TRBD1 (6 bases). Trimming shortened V by 7 bases and J by 3 bases, and 12 bases separated the two germline ends. CDR1 MNHEY and CDR2 SMNVEV come from the germline V gene (reference sequence). CDR3 size: 13 residues. CDR3 sequence (DNA): TGTGCCAGCAAACACCCAGGGGACACTGAAGCTTTCTTT. This encodes CASKHPGDTEAFF.

J is TRBJ1-2 and V is TRBV18; D unresolved. Germline-derived CDR1 and CDR2 are KGHSH and LQKENI. The CDR3 spans 15 residues. V was clipped by 2 bases and J by 8 bases, with 18 bases between them. In nucleotides, the CDR3 is TGTGCCAGCTCACCAGACATAGGCCCTGCTTGGGGCTACACCTTC. The encoded protein is CASSPDIGPAWGYTF.